This TCR beta chain is drawn from a study of OX40 agonist ivuxolimab in advanced cancers. Generated by immunoSEQ multiplex PCR, the TCRdb table keeps only in-frame clones and is missing some. The sample consists of about 76,000 clones, more than 75% of them appearing once. The source material was CD4+ or CD8+ T cells sorted from blood, sampled in a trial of the OX40 agonist ivuxolimab. This TCR was sampled from an adult with an advanced solid tumor such as melanoma, head and neck, liver or kidney cancer.

This CDR3 reads CASSSRTGGGNQPQHF. The DNA of the CDR3 is TGTGCCAGCAGCTCTCGGACAGGGGGAGGGAATCAGCCCCAGCATTTT. The J gene is TRBJ1-5, the V gene TRBV7-3, with TRBD1 matching over 10 bases. This CDR3 contains 16 residues. With V trimmed by 4 bases and J by 4 bases, 7 bases remained unmatched. Germline V lookup: CDR1 SGHTA, CDR2 FQGTGA.